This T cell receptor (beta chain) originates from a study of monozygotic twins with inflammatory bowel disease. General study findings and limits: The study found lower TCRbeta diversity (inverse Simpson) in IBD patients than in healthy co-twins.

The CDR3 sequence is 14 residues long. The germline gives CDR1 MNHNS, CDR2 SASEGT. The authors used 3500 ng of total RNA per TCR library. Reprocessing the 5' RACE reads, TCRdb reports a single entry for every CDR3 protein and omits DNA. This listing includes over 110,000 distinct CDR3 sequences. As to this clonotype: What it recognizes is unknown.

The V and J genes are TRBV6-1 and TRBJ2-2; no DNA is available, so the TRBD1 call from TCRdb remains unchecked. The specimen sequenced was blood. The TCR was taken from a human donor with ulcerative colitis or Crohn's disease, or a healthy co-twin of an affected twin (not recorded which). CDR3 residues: CASHRDRGSGELFF.